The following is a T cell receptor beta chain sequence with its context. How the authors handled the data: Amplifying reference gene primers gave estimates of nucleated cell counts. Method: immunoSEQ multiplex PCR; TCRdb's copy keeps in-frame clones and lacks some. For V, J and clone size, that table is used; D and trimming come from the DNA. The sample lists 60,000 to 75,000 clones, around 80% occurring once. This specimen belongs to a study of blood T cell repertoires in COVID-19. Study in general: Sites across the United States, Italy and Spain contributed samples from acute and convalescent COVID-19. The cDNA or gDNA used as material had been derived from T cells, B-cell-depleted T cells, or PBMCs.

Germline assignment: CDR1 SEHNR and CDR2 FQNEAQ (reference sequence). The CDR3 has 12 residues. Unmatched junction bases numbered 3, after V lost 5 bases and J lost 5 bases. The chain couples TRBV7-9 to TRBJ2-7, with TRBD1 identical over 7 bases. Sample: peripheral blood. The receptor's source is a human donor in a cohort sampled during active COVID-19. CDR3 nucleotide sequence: TGTGCCAGCAGCGGGACAGACGACGAGCAGTACTTC. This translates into CASSGTDDEQYF.